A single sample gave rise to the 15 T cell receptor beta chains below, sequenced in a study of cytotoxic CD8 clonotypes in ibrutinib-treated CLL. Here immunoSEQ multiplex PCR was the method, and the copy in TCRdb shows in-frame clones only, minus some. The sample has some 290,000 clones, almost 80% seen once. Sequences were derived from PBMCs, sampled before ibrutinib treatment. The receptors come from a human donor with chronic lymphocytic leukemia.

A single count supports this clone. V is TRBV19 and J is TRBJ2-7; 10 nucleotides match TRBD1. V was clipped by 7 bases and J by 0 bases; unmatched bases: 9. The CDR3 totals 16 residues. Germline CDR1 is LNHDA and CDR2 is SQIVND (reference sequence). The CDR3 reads CASTSPRTGGSYEQYF. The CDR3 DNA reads TGTGCCAGTACCTCCCCCAGGACAGGGGGCTCCTACGAGCAGTACTTC.

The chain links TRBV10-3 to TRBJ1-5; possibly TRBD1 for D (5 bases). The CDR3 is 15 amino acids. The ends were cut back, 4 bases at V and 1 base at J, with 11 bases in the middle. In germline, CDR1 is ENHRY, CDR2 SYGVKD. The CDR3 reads CAISGYGGSNQPQHF. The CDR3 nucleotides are TGTGCCATCAGTGGATATGGGGGAAGCAATCAGCCCCAGCATTTT.

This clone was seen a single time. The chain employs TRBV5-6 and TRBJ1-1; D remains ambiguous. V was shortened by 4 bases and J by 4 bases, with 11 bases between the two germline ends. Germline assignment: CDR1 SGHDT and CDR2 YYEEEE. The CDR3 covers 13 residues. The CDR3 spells CASSPRVATEAFF. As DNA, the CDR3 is TGTGCCAGCAGCCCGAGGGTTGCCACTGAAGCTTTCTTT. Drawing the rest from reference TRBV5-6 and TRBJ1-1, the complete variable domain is DAGVTQSPTHLIKTRGQQVTLRCSPKSGHDTVSWYQQALGQGPQFIFQYYEEEERQRGNFPDRFSGHQFPNYSSELNVNALLLGDSALYLCASSPRVATEAFFGQGTRLTVV.

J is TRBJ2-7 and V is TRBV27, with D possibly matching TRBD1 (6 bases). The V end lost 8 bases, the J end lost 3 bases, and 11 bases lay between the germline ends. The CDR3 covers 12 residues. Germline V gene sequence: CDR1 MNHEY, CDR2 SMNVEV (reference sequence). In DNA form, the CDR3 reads TGTGCCAGCCGTGGGGGCAGCTACGAGCAGTACTTC. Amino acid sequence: CASRGGSYEQYF.

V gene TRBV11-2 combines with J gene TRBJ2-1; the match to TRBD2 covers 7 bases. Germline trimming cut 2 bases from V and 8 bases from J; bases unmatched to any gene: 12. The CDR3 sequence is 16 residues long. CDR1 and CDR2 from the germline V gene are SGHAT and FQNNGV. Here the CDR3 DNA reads TGTGCCAGCAGCTTATCGGGCGGGAGAGGTTTGCATGAGCAGTTCTTC. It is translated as CASSLSGGRGLHEQFF.

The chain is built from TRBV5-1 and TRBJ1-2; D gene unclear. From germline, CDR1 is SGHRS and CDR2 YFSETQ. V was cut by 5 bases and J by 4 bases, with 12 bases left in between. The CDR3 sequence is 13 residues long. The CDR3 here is CASSESGIYGYTF. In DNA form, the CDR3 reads TGCGCCAGCAGTGAGTCGGGCATCTATGGCTACACCTTC. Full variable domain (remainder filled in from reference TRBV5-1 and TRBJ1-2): KAGVTQTPRYLIKTRGQQVTLSCSPISGHRSVSWYQQTPGQGLQFLFEYFSETQRNKGNFPGRFSGRQFSNSRSEMNVSTLELGDSALYLCASSESGIYGYTFGSGTRLTVV.

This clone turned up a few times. CDR3 nucleotide sequence: TGTGCCAGCTCACCCCCGGAGGGGGATACGCAGTATTTT. Amino acid sequence: CASSPPEGDTQYF. V and J are TRBV18 and TRBJ2-3, with a possible D match to TRBD2 (6 bases). Germline CDR1 and CDR2: KGHSH and LQKENI. The CDR3 has 13 residues. Between the trimmed V and J ends, which lost 3 bases and 6 bases, there was a span of 10 bases.

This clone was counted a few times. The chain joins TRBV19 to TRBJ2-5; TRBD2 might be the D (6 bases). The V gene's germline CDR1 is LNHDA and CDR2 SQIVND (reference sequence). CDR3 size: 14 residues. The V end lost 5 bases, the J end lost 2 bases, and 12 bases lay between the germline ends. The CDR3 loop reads CASSVRDSQETQYF. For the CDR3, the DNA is TGTGCCAGTAGTGTCCGGGACTCTCAAGAGACCCAGTACTTC.

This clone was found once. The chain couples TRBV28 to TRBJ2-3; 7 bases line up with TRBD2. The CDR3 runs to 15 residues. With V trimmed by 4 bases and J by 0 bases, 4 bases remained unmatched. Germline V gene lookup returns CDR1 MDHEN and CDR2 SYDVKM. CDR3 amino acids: CASSSRGSSTDTQYF. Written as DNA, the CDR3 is TGTGCCAGCAGTTCCCGCGGGAGTAGCACAGATACGCAGTATTTT.

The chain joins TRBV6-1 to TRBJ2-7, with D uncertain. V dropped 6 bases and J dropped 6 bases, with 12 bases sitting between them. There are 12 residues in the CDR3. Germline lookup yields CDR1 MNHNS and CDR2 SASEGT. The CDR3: CASSLATSEQYF. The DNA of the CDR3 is TGTGCCAGCAGCCTCGCCACAAGCGAGCAGTACTTC.

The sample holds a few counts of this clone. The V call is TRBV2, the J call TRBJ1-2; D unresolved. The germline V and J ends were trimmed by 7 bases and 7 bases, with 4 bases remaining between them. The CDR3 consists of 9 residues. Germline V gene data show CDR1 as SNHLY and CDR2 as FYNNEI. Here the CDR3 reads CASTPGYTF. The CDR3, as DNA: TGTGCCAGCACGCCTGGCTACACCTTC.

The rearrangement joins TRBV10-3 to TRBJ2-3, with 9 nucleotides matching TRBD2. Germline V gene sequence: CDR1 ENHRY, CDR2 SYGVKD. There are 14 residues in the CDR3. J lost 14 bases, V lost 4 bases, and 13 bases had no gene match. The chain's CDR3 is CAISGGGRARGRYF. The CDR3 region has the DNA TGTGCCATCAGTGGAGGCGGGAGGGCAAGAGGACGGTATTTT.

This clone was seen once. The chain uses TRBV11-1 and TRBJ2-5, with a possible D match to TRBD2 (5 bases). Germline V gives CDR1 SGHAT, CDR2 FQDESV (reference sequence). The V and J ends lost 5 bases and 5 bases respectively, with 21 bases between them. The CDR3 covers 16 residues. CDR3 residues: CASSPPLRLAHETQYF. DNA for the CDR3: TGTGCCAGCAGCCCACCGCTTCGGCTAGCTCATGAGACCCAGTACTTC.

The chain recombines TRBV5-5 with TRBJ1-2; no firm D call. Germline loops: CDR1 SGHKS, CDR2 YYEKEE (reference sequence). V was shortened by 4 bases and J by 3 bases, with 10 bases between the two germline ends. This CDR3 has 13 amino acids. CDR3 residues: CASSPEPDYGYTF. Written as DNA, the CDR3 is TGTGCCAGCAGCCCCGAACCGGACTATGGCTACACCTTC.

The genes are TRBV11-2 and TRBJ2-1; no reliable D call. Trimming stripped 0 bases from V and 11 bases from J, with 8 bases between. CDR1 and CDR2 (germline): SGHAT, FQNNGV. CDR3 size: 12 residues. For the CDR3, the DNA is TGTGCCAGCAGCTTAGATCCCGAGCAGCAGTTCTTC. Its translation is CASSLDPEQQFF. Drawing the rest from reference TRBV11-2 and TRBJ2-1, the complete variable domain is EAGVAQSPRYKIIEKRQSVAFWCNPISGHATLYWYQQILGQGPKLLIQFQNNGVVDDSQLPKDRFSAERLKGVDSTLKIQPAKLEDSAVYLCASSLDPEQQFFGPGTRLTVL.